One sample yielded the 16 T cell receptor beta chains listed below, sequenced in a study of vaccination and CD4 T cells after COVID-19. Specified treatment: approximately nine-day PBMC culture with coronavirus spike peptide pools or control peptides (ViraFEST assay). Sequencing of DNA taken from cultured CD4+ T cells relied on the Oncomine TCR Beta short-read assay. TCRdb re-called the PCR reads with MiXCR, one entry per CDR3 protein. The sample lists more than 10,000 distinct CDR3 sequences, 41% occurring once. Antigen specificity for these receptors is unknown. Sequenced here: CD4+ T cells from blood, cultured in vitro, sampled after SARS-CoV-2 vaccination. These receptors all come from a human donor who had recovered from COVID-19.

The chain recombines TRBV20-1 with TRBJ1-1, with 7 bases matching TRBD1. This CDR3 region has 16 residues. Germline trimming cut 2 bases from V and 2 bases from J; bases unmatched to any gene: 11. Germline CDR1 and CDR2: DFQATT and SNEGSKA (reference sequence). DNA for the CDR3: TGCAGTGCTAGACGCCCCGGGACAGCCCTAAACACTGAAGCTTTCTTT. As protein: CSARRPGTALNTEAFF.

This clonotype has a handful of counts. This sequence joins TRBV10-3 and TRBJ1-3; 7 nucleotides line up with TRBD1. The CDR3 is made up of 16 amino acids. After removal of 5 bases from V and 0 bases from J, the junction contained 7 bases not matched to a gene. Looked up from germline, CDR1 is ENHRY and CDR2 is SYGVKD. This CDR3 is CAISKTGTDSGNTIYF. The CDR3, as DNA: TGTGCCATCAGTAAGACAGGGACAGACTCTGGAAACACCATATATTTT.

This clonotype came up a few times. The chain employs TRBV19 and TRBJ2-5; weak D call: TRBD1 (5 bases). Germline V gene lookup returns CDR1 LNHDA and CDR2 SQIVND (reference sequence). The V end was cut by 3 bases, the J end by 3 bases, with 5 bases between. This CDR3 is 12 amino acids long. For the CDR3, the DNA is TGTGCCAGTAGTATCAGGGAAGAGACCCAGTACTTC. Its translation: CASSIREETQYF.

A few counts support this clonotype. J is TRBJ2-7 and V is TRBV10-3; D unresolved. Germline V gives CDR1 ENHRY, CDR2 SYGVKD. V lost 3 bases, J lost 6 bases, and 12 bases lay in between. The CDR3 has 13 amino acids. The CDR3 here is CAISELAAGEQYF. In nucleotides, the CDR3 is TGTGCCATCAGTGAACTCGCGGCAGGCGAGCAGTACTTC.

The chain has TRBV6-1 and TRBJ1-5; D may be TRBD1 (5 bases). CDR3 length: 13 residues. Trimming took 6 bases from V and 6 from J, leaving 12 bases between them. The germline gives CDR1 MNHNS, CDR2 SASEGT. The CDR3 DNA reads TGTGCCAGCAGACACAGGTTCGGTCAGCCCCAGCATTTT. Its protein product is CASRHRFGQPQHF.

This rearrangement joins TRBV11-3 to TRBJ2-7; TRBD1 matches at 7 bases. This CDR3 region has 15 residues. V shed 4 bases, J shed 6 bases, and the junction held 12 bases outside the gene matches. Germline V gene lookup returns CDR1 SGHNT and CDR2 YENEEA. The CDR3 DNA sequence: TGTGCCAGCAGCTACTACCCCCAGACAGGGAGCGAGCAGTACTTC. Translation gives CASSYYPQTGSEQYF.

The V gene is TRBV20-1, the J gene TRBJ2-5, with 11 bases lining up with TRBD2. V gave up 0 bases and J gave up 0 bases; unmatched junction bases: 3. The CDR3 runs 16 residues. CDR1 and CDR2 from the germline V gene are DFQATT and SNEGSKA (reference sequence). CDR3 loop: CSAREGLAGNQETQYF. CDR3 nucleotides: TGCAGTGCTAGAGAAGGACTAGCGGGTAACCAAGAGACCCAGTACTTC.

This clonotype has a handful of counts. Here the CDR3 reads CASSYSRGGDSGANVLTF. The CDR3 coding sequence is TGTGCCAGCAGTTACTCACGCGGGGGGGACTCTGGGGCCAACGTCCTGACTTTC. The rearrangement uses TRBV6-2 or TRBV6-3 and TRBJ2-6; 9 nucleotides agree with TRBD2. J was trimmed by 0 bases and V by 0 bases; bases with no gene match: 3. CDR3 length: 18 residues. CDR1 and CDR2 from the germline V gene are MNHEY and SVGEGT.

This clonotype was observed a few times. The chain uses TRBV7-3 and TRBJ2-1; 13 positions match TRBD2. This CDR3 comprises 17 residues. The V gene end was trimmed by 5 bases and the J gene end by 8 bases; junction bases not matched to a gene: 12. The germline CDR1 and CDR2 sequences are SGHTA and FQGTGA. The CDR3, as DNA: TGTGCCAGCAGCCTCACCGGCAGGACTAGCGGGGGAGATGAGCAGTTCTTC. It specifies CASSLTGRTSGGDEQFF. The full variable domain, with the rest looked up from reference TRBV7-3 and TRBJ2-1, is GAGVSQTPSNKVTEKGKYVELRCDPISGHTALYWYRQSLGQGPEFLIYFQGTGAADDSGLPNDRFFAVRPEGSVSTLKIQRTERGDSAVYLCASSLTGRTSGGDEQFFGPGTRLTVL.

In this sample, this clonotype turned up a few times. V and J are TRBV6-1 and TRBJ2-1, with 7 bases fitting TRBD2. The CDR3 contains 18 residues. The trim removed 5 bases at V and 0 bases at J, leaving 13 bases unmatched. CDR1 and CDR2 (germline): MNHNS, SASEGT. The CDR3 sequence: CASSSRSGGLSSYNEQFF. The DNA of the CDR3 is TGTGCCAGCAGTAGTCGCTCGGGGGGTTTAAGCTCCTACAATGAGCAGTTCTTC.

This chain uses TRBV20-1 with TRBJ1-1, with D hard to call. Germline-derived CDR1 and CDR2 are DFQATT and SNEGSKA (reference sequence). Trimming shortened V by 2 bases and J by 0 bases, and 13 bases separated the two germline ends. The CDR3 loop spans 15 amino acids. This CDR3 reads CSARWALLVNTEAFF. CDR3 nucleotides: TGCAGTGCTAGATGGGCCTTGCTTGTGAACACTGAAGCTTTCTTT.

In its sample, this clonotype was seen a few times. The chain couples TRBV9 to TRBJ2-2; TRBD2 matches 7 bases. Germline CDR1 reads SGDLS; CDR2 reads YYNGEE. V lost 0 bases, J lost 6 bases, and 5 bases stayed unmatched. The CDR3 is made up of 15 amino acids. CDR3 loop: CASSVAAGVAGELFF. DNA of the CDR3: TGTGCCAGCAGCGTAGCGGCGGGAGTAGCCGGGGAGCTGTTTTTT. Drawing the rest from reference TRBV9 and TRBJ2-2, the complete variable domain is DSGVTQTPKHLITATGQRVTLRCSPRSGDLSVYWYQQSLDQGLQFLIQYYNGEERAKGNILERFSAQQFPDLHSELNLSSLELGDSALYFCASSVAAGVAGELFFGEGSRLTVL.

This clonotype was recorded a few times. The chain employs TRBV21-1 and TRBJ1-6. TRBV21-1 is described as a pseudogene. The CDR3 is made up of 16 amino acids. The CDR3 region has the DNA TGTGCCAGCAGCAAACCCACGACGGGCCTAGATTCACCCCTCCACTTT. Its protein is CASSKPTTGLDSPLHF.

The CDR3 DNA sequence: TGTGCCAGCACGCGACAGGGTCTAGGTCACGAGCAGTACTTC. This translates into CASTRQGLGHEQYF. The V call is TRBV6-2 or TRBV6-3, the J call TRBJ2-7, with 7 nucleotides matching TRBD1. Unmatched junction bases numbered 11, after V lost 7 bases and J lost 5 bases. The V gene's germline CDR1 is MNHEY and CDR2 SVGEGT. This CDR3 region has 14 residues.

This clonotype has just a few counts. The V gene is TRBV20-1, the J gene TRBJ2-1; D is uncertain. Germline CDR1 DFQATT, CDR2 SNEGSKA (reference sequence). This CDR3 region has 14 residues. Trimming pared 6 bases from V and 1 base from J, leaving 13 bases between. CDR3 in amino acids: CSARWWRSYNEQFF. As DNA, the CDR3 is TGCAGTGCCCGGTGGTGGCGGTCCTACAATGAGCAGTTCTTC.

In this sample, this clonotype turned up a few times. V is TRBV20-1 and J is TRBJ2-7; 8 bases agree with TRBD2. The germline gives CDR1 DFQATT, CDR2 SNEGSKA (reference sequence). The V gene end was trimmed by 3 bases and the J gene end by 4 bases; junction bases not matched to a gene: 8. The CDR3 is 14 residues long. CDR3 sequence: CSASQPSGSYEQYF. The CDR3 region has the DNA TGCAGTGCTAGTCAGCCCAGCGGGAGTTACGAGCAGTACTTC.